This T cell receptor (beta chain) was obtained from a study of Tregs in tolerant kidney transplant recipients (dated by TCRdb to about 2019). In terms of the full investigation: The transplants used related donors with nonmyeloablative bone marrow transplantation, and mixed chimerism in the human trials was transient. TCRbeta sequencing was used in the study to identify donor-specific regulatory T cells before combined kidney and bone marrow transplantation, and the identified cells were then tracked after transplant.

According to the germline V gene (reference sequence), CDR1 reads GTSNPN and CDR2 reads SVGIG. Spanning cysteine to phenylalanine, the CDR3 consists of 12 amino acids. Of all the DNA, just the CDR3 is kept, 36 bases in frame from base 1. V is shortened by 5 bases, J by 0 bases, and the region joining them spans 8 bases. For TCRbeta CDR3 sequencing, genomic DNA was extracted from sorted cells using the QIAGEN DNeasy Blood and Tissue Kit. High-throughput TCRbeta CDR3 sequencing, which included PCR amplification with bias correction and internal controls, was done commercially through immunoSEQ. The authors' analysis ran thus. Unique productive TCRbeta sequences were defined by CDR3 nucleotide sequence when primers matched and otherwise by CDR3 amino acid sequence together with Vbeta and Jbeta genes. To correct for sorting error, sequences found in more than one sorted population at a frequency ratio of 2:1 or less were discarded, and the remaining shared sequences were assigned to the population with the higher frequency. Sequences were defined as donor-reactive when expanded at least 5-fold in CFSE-low cells versus unstimulated cells and present at a frequency of at least 0.01% in CFSE-low cells. Jensen-Shannon divergence, calculated on the top 100 TCRbeta sequences ranked by frequency, was used to quantify repertoire divergence. For samples with multiple sequencing runs, sorting error was corrected separately for each run before the runs were pooled. Held by TCRdb, this immuneACCESS table contains in-frame sequences only and omits some clones. Under half of the omission traces to an unresolved V gene where checked; the cause of the rest is unknown. V, J and clone size reflect that table, while D and trimming were determined from the DNA. For this sample there are more than 12,000 clones; roughly 75% appear just once. The ten biggest clones cover roughly 1.8% of the sample.

The full study reports these points: Biological reproducibility was not examined directly, but technical replication error appeared to be minimal. For some patients, the PCR primers changed as time went on, which meant samples from those patients could not be compared with one another at the nucleotide level. Because the study included only a small number of patients, the results must be confirmed in larger populations and under other immunosuppression protocols. The most biologically relevant and donor-specific TCRbeta repertoire appeared to be identified by expanding Tregs with activated donor B cells. In tolerant patients, the expansion of donor-specific Tregs was greater than global Treg expansion, suggesting that the expansion was antigen-driven rather than nonspecific.

In light of the paper, this sample's time point label describes: blood sample drawn before combined kidney and bone marrow transplant. Thawed PBMCs were FACS-sorted into unstimulated Tregs (CD4+CD25+CD127-), CD4+ non-Tregs (CD4+CD25-), CD4 cells and CD8 cells. Thawed PBMCs were rested overnight at 37 degrees C with roughly 200 IU/ml IL-2 before Treg sorting. The patients were a few recipients of combined kidney and bone marrow transplants from the ITN036ST trial, and samples were available only for these trial subjects. Healthy control blood was processed by Ficoll density gradient to PBMCs and cryopreserved; patient PBMCs were collected before and after transplant. This clone is a singleton in its sample. Its antigen remains unidentified. No base quality information exists; no much larger clone differs at one position.

The sequence links TRBV30 to TRBJ2-7, with no confidently assigned D gene. The receptor's source is a human donor who received a combined kidney and bone marrow transplant. Sample: Tregs from blood, taken before the transplant. The CDR3 in this case is CAWDISSYEQYF. The sequenced DNA is TGTGCCTGGGACATTTCCTCCTACGAGCAGTACTTC. Reference TRBV30 and TRBJ2-7 proteins supply the regions before and after the CDR3; the full variable domain is: SQTIHQWPATLVQPVGSPLSLECTVEGTSNPNLYWYRQAAGRGLQLLFYSVGIGQISSEVPQNLSASRPQDRQFILSSKKLLLSDSGFYLCAWDISSYEQYFGPGTRLTVT.